This passage covers 14 T cell receptor beta chains from one sample sequenced in a study of blood T cells in healthy people across ages. A sample-barcoded 5' primer and a J-beta primer mix were used in a second PCR of roughly 7 to 11 cycles. TCRdb reprocessed the 5' RACE reads via MiXCR and lists one record per CDR3 protein. The table has 750,000 to 950,000 distinct CDR3 sequences, 40% to 65% seen once. The specimen was blood. Receptors were obtained from an elderly man in good health.

This clonotype has just a few counts. The chain joins TRBV20-1 to TRBJ2-1; D gene ambiguous. Trimming took off 5 bases at V and 3 bases at J, with 11 bases between the two ends. This CDR3 spans 13 amino acids. Germline V gene lookup returns CDR1 DFQATT and CDR2 SNEGSKA (reference sequence). CDR3 residues: CSAVGPSYNEQFF. In DNA form, the CDR3 reads TGCAGTGCTGTCGGGCCGAGCTACAATGAGCAGTTCTTC.

This clonotype was counted between two and nine times. The genes are TRBV27 and TRBJ2-5; no clear D gene. The germline gives CDR1 MNHEY, CDR2 SMNVEV (reference sequence). V dropped 0 bases and J dropped 5 bases, with 13 bases sitting between them. The CDR3 extends over 15 amino acids. CDR3 sequence: CASSLSWIQGETQYF. Here the CDR3 DNA reads TGTGCCAGCAGTTTATCGTGGATCCAAGGGGAGACCCAGTACTTC.

The rearrangement joins TRBV20-1 to TRBJ2-1; 7 bases fit TRBD1. The CDR3 runs 15 residues. CDR1 is DFQATT and CDR2 is SNEGSKA in the germline V gene (reference sequence). Trimming took 5 bases from V and 8 from J; bases not matched to a gene: 15. In DNA, the CDR3 is TGCAGTGCTCCGTCCCCACCGGGACAGCCATATGAGCAGTTCTTC. Encoded protein: CSAPSPPGQPYEQFF.

This chain connects TRBV6-1 to TRBJ2-3; 10 bases are shared with TRBD1. Germline V CDR1 and CDR2: MNHNS, SASEGT. Trimming took 6 bases from V and 2 from J; bases not matched to a gene: 11. The CDR3 runs to 17 residues. CDR3 loop: CASRRGIGTGVTDTQYF. The CDR3 DNA is TGTGCCAGCAGACGGGGTATCGGGACAGGGGTCACAGATACGCAGTATTTT.

V usage is TRBV11-3 and J usage is TRBJ2-1; 7 bases fit TRBD2. The J call may be in error: the DNA end matches TRBJ2-7 better. In germline, CDR1 is SGHNT, CDR2 YENEEA. This CDR3 region has 21 residues. Written as DNA, the CDR3 is TGTGCCAGCAGCGGATCCAATGCCAGCTCGGGCGGGAGTGGCTCCTACAATGAGCAGTACTTC. The encoded protein is CASSGSNASSGGSGSYNEQYF.

The chain employs TRBV2 and TRBJ2-7; D gene unclear. This CDR3 is 14 amino acids long. Germline CDR1 is SNHLY and CDR2 is FYNNEI. Trimming shortened V by 5 bases and J by 5 bases, and 16 bases separated the two germline ends. This chain's CDR3 is CASSPTGVFDEQYF. The CDR3 nucleotides are TGTGCCAGCAGTCCCACTGGGGTCTTCGACGAGCAGTACTTC.

The rearrangement joins TRBV2 to TRBJ2-3, with 9 bases fitting TRBD1. The ends lost 6 bases at V and 14 bases at J; junction bases unmatched: 15. The CDR3 totals 14 residues. Germline assignment: CDR1 SNHLY and CDR2 FYNNEI. CDR3 region: CASSVDRGHRDAYF. The CDR3, as DNA: TGTGCCAGCAGCGTGGACAGGGGACACAGAGACGCGTATTTT.

This clonotype was observed a handful of times. The CDR3 DNA follows: TGCAGTTCGTGGGAGGTTAGCGGGAAGGGTGAGCAGTTCTTC. Protein sequence: CSSWEVSGKGEQFF. This rearrangement joins TRBV20-1 to TRBJ2-1; 8 bases line up with TRBD2. Trimming cost V 8 bases and J 9 bases; bases outside gene matches: 15. The CDR3 runs to 14 residues. Germline V gives CDR1 DFQATT, CDR2 SNEGSKA (reference sequence).

The chain recombines TRBV11-2 with TRBJ2-3; TRBD2 aligns across 7 bases. V gave up 4 bases and J gave up 14 bases; unmatched junction bases: 18. Germline CDR1 is SGHAT and CDR2 is FQNNGV. The CDR3 runs 15 residues. CDR3 sequence (DNA): TGTGCCAGCAGCTCATTGAGCGGGGCGCACAGATACGCGTATTTT. It is translated as CASSSLSGAHRYAYF. The full variable domain, with the rest looked up from reference TRBV11-2 and TRBJ2-3, is EAGVAQSPRYKIIEKRQSVAFWCNPISGHATLYWYQQILGQGPKLLIQFQNNGVVDDSQLPKDRFSAERLKGVDSTLKIQPAKLEDSAVYLCASSSLSGAHRYAYFGPGTRLTVL.

The chain joins TRBV5-1 to TRBJ2-5; TRBD2 matches at 9 bases. After removal of 0 bases from V and 0 bases from J, the junction contained 9 bases not matched to a gene. This CDR3 has 18 residues. Looked up from germline, CDR1 is SGHRS and CDR2 is YFSETQ. The CDR3 loop reads CASSLEVAGATYQETQYF. CDR3 coding DNA: TGCGCCAGCAGCTTGGAGGTAGCGGGAGCGACGTACCAAGAGACCCAGTACTTC.

The chain recombines TRBV7-9 with TRBJ2-1; 7 nucleotides match TRBD2. This CDR3 region has 16 residues. V lost 0 bases, J lost 3 bases, and 5 bases stayed unmatched. The germline V gene encodes CDR1 SEHNR and CDR2 FQNEAQ (reference sequence). CDR3 sequence: CASSLAGTTNYNEQFF. CDR3 in DNA: TGTGCCAGCAGCTTAGCCGGGACTACCAACTACAATGAGCAGTTCTTC. Supplemented by reference TRBV7-9 and TRBJ2-1, the full variable domain reads DTGVSQNPRHKITKRGQNVTFRCDPISEHNRLYWYRQTLGQGPEFLTYFQNEAQLEKSRLLSDRFSAERPKGSFSTLEIQRTEQGDSAMYLCASSLAGTTNYNEQFFGPGTRLTVL.

This clonotype occurred once. This could be a read error, since a much larger clone is one nucleotide away. CDR3 coding DNA: TGTGCCAGCAGTGAGAGGGGGCCAGATACGCAGTATTTT. Its translation: CASSERGPDTQYF. V gene TRBV25-1 combines with J gene TRBJ2-3; the match to TRBD1 covers 7 bases. V shed 3 bases, J shed 4 bases, and the junction held 1 base outside the gene matches. Germline CDR1 reads MGHDK; CDR2 reads SYGVNS. The CDR3 is made up of 13 amino acids.

The chain employs TRBV13 and TRBJ2-5, with TRBD2 matching 9 bases. The J call is in doubt because the DNA end fits TRBJ2-7 better. The germline CDR1 and CDR2 sequences are PRHDT and FYEKMQ (reference sequence). The CDR3 contains 16 residues. CDR3 residues: CASTSLGPSGNCEQYF. Written as DNA, the CDR3 is TGTGCCAGCACCTCACTGGGGCCTAGCGGGAACTGCGAGCAGTACTTC.

V and J are TRBV10-3 and TRBJ2-7; D might be TRBD2 (5 bases). Germline CDR1 reads ENHRY; CDR2 reads SYGVKD. Trimming left V 2 bases short and J 4 bases short, with 12 bases between. The CDR3 is 14 residues long. The CDR3 sequence: CAISEGGLRYEQYF. The CDR3 bases are TGTGCCATCAGTGAGGGAGGCCTAAGGTACGAGCAGTACTTC.